Below, one T cell receptor (beta chain) is given with its context. Its specificity is unknown. This sample was included in a study of cytomegalovirus exposure and HLA in healthy donors. Background on the study: Assignment to the Caucasian-associated ancestry cluster applied to less than 85% of the approximately 420 genotyped donors. Study-wide results and caveats: Three CMV-associated chains proved CMV antigen-specific in vitro. Reports described diagnosis of cytomegalovirus status by the classifier as highly specific and sensitive.

The primer mix had 60 Vbeta and 13 Jbeta primers. TCRdb's copy holds only in-frame clones and misses some; the assay was immunoSEQ multiplex PCR. This sample lists 150,000 to 200,000 clones; its ten largest clones have 0.79%. Trimming cost V 3 bases and J 5 bases, with 11 bases left between them. This CDR3 spans 14 amino acids. Germline CDR1 is KGHSH and CDR2 is LQKENI. The specimen sequenced was PBMCs. This sequence joins TRBV18 and TRBJ1-5; D is possibly TRBD1 (5 bases). The sequence was collected from a woman younger than 30 in good health and CMV-seropositive. The CDR3 nucleotides are TGTGCCAGCTCACCGGGCTGGGGGGATCAGCCCCAGCATTTT. Encoded protein: CASSPGWGDQPQHF.